This T cell receptor (beta chain) was sequenced during a study of CXCR3-negative and CXCR3-positive naive CD8 T cells. Notes on the study in general: CXCR3-positive naive cells had TRB CDR3s that were more hydrophobic than CXCR3-negative naive cells had.

The authors prepared UMI-labeled TRB cDNA libraries by 5' RACE. Each CDR3 protein gets one entry in TCRdb, which reprocessed the 5' RACE reads and gives no DNA. The sample table includes about 130,000 distinct CDR3 sequences. This CDR3 is built from 17 residues. Germline V gene sequence: CDR1 LGHNA, CDR2 YSLEER. Concerning this clonotype: The antigen is not known.

The V and J genes are TRBV4-3 and TRBJ2-2; TCRdb selects TRBD1, and the lack of DNA leaves this call unchecked. This TCR came from a human donor in good health. Some clones in this sample may be carry-over from other donors' samples. The sample taken for sequencing was naive CXCR3+ CD8+ T cells from blood. The subset was: CD45RO-CCR7+CD27+CD95- naive CD8+ T cells expressing CXCR3 (TNR3+). The CDR3 loop is CASSQETPGRHTGELFF.